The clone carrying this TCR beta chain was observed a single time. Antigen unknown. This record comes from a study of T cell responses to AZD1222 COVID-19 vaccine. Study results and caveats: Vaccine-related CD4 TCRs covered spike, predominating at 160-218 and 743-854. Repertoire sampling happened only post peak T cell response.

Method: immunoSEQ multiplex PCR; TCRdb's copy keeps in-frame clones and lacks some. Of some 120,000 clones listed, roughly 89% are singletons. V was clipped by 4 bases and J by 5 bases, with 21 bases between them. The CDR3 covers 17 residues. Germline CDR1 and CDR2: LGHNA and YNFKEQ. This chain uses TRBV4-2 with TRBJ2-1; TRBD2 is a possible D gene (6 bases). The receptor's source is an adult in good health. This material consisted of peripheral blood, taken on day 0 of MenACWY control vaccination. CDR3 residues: CASSRAGLAPNHNEQFF. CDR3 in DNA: TGTGCCAGCAGCCGAGCGGGTCTAGCGCCTAACCACAATGAGCAGTTCTTC.